These 22 T cell receptor beta chains came from one sample sequenced in a study of cytomegalovirus exposure and HLA in healthy donors (dated by TCRdb to about 2017). The library was generated by the immunoSEQ multiplex PCR assay. A mixture of 60 forward primers for TCR Vbeta segments and 13 reverse primers for TCR Jbeta segments was used in the multiplex PCR. TCRdb obtained this table from immuneACCESS and retained in-frame rearrangements with V and J assigned. These tables miss some clones; where compared with another copy, unresolved V genes account for less than half of the shortfall, and the remainder is unexplained. This sample lists about 160,000 clones; around 76% were detected once. Around 1.5% of the sample goes to the ten largest clones. Sequences were obtained from PBMCs. These receptors all come from a man aged 55 to 69 in good health and CMV-seronegative.

The V call is TRBV2, the J call TRBJ2-1; perhaps TRBD2 as D (5 bases). The germline CDR1 and CDR2 sequences are SNHLY and FYNNEI. Between the trimmed V and J ends, which lost 2 bases and 2 bases, there was a span of 10 bases. The CDR3 spans 15 residues. In DNA form, the CDR3 reads TGTGCCAGCAGTGAAAGAGGGTCGACCTACAATGAGCAGTTCTTC. Encoded protein: CASSERGSTYNEQFF.

In this sample, this clone turned up a few times. This same CDR3 is encoded by further DNA sequences in the sample. This chain joins TRBV6-1 and TRBJ1-5, with a weak D call TRBD1 (6 bases). In germline, CDR1 is MNHNS, CDR2 SASEGT. This CDR3 comprises 14 residues. V lost 6 bases and J lost 3, with 12 bases in between. For the CDR3, the DNA is TGTGCCAGCAGCACGGGACAACACAATCAGCCCCAGCATTTT. Its protein is CASSTGQHNQPQHF.

This clone came up a few times. The chain links TRBV4-1 to TRBJ2-4; D unresolved. The CDR3 consists of 14 residues. V was cut by 2 bases and J by 9 bases, with 14 bases left in between. Germline values: CDR1 MGHRA, CDR2 YSYEKL. The chain's CDR3 is CASSQLTVPTIQYF. The CDR3 DNA follows: TGCGCCAGCAGCCAACTTACAGTTCCCACCATTCAGTACTTC.

This clone is a singleton in its sample. V usage is TRBV6-1 and J usage is TRBJ2-5, with a possible D match to TRBD1 (7 bases). Trimming pared 11 bases from V and 5 bases from J, leaving 24 bases between. This CDR3 spans 15 amino acids. Looked up from germline, CDR1 is MNHNS and CDR2 is SASEGT. Here the CDR3 reads CAGNDQGGQWETQYF. CDR3 nucleotides: TGTGCCGGAAATGATCAGGGGGGACAGTGGGAGACCCAGTACTTC.

The chain combines TRBV28 with TRBJ2-7, with 10 bases lining up with TRBD2. V lost 6 bases and J lost 2; bases outside the gene matches: 7. The CDR3 has 15 residues. Germline values: CDR1 MDHEN, CDR2 SYDVKM. This CDR3 is CASRLSSGRTYEQYF. CDR3 sequence (DNA): TGTGCCAGCAGACTTTCTAGCGGGAGAACCTACGAGCAGTACTTC. Full variable domain (remainder filled in from reference TRBV28 and TRBJ2-7): DVKVTQSSRYLVKRTGEKVFLECVQDMDHENMFWYRQDPGLGLRLIYFSYDVKMKEKGDIPEGYSVSREKKERFSLILESASTNQTSMYLCASRLSSGRTYEQYFGPGTRLTVT.

The chain links TRBV9 to TRBJ2-1, with 9 bases aligning to TRBD2. V dropped 2 bases and J dropped 0; count of bases not matched to a gene: 0. Per the germline V gene, CDR1 is SGDLS and CDR2 is YYNGEE. The CDR3 sequence is 15 residues long. The CDR3 coding sequence is TGTGCCAGCAGCGTTAGCGGGGGCTCCTACAATGAGCAGTTCTTC. Translated, it gives CASSVSGGSYNEQFF.

This clone is a singleton in its sample. V is TRBV28 and J is TRBJ2-1; D may be TRBD1 (5 bases). Germline CDR1 MDHEN, CDR2 SYDVKM. Trimming shortened V by 3 bases and J by 2 bases, and 5 bases separated the two germline ends. The CDR3 is 13 residues long. CDR3 in amino acids: CASSLGPYNEQFF. CDR3 nucleotide sequence: TGTGCCAGCAGTTTGGGGCCCTACAATGAGCAGTTCTTC.

The chain links TRBV6-5 to TRBJ1-2; tentative D call: TRBD1 (6 bases). Trimming removed 4 bases at V and 4 bases at J, with 13 bases between. Germline V CDR1 and CDR2: MNHEY, SVGAGI. This CDR3 region has 14 residues. CDR3: CASSWGRTGYGYTF. In DNA, the CDR3 is TGTGCCAGCAGTTGGGGGCGAACTGGCTATGGCTACACCTTC.

The chain carries TRBV28 and TRBJ2-1; TRBD1 matches 11 bases. The trim removed 5 bases at V and 2 bases at J, leaving 5 bases unmatched. The CDR3 is 16 amino acids. Germline loops: CDR1 MDHEN, CDR2 SYDVKM. The CDR3 protein is CASSRDRGVPYNEQFF. For the CDR3, the DNA is TGTGCCAGCAGTCGGGACAGGGGGGTCCCCTACAATGAGCAGTTCTTC.

This clone has just a few counts. This sequence joins TRBV5-1 and TRBJ1-1; no clear D. The CDR3 sequence is 14 residues long. Per germline, CDR1 SGHRS and CDR2 YFSETQ. V was cut by 1 base and J by 0 bases, with 7 bases left in between. The CDR3 region has the DNA TGCGCCAGCAGCTTGACGGGTCTGAACACTGAAGCTTTCTTT. Its protein is CASSLTGLNTEAFF. Combining the CDR3 with reference TRBV5-1 and TRBJ1-1 gives the whole variable domain KAGVTQTPRYLIKTRGQQVTLSCSPISGHRSVSWYQQTPGQGLQFLFEYFSETQRNKGNFPGRFSGRQFSNSRSEMNVSTLELGDSALYLCASSLTGLNTEAFFGQGTRLTVV.

This chain uses TRBV5-1 with TRBJ2-5, with 8 bases matching TRBD1. The CDR3 length is 15 residues. In germline, CDR1 is SGHRS, CDR2 YFSETQ. V trimming: 0 bases; J trimming: 1 base; junction bases outside the gene matches: 2. CDR3 nucleotides: TGCGCCAGCAGCTTGGGGGGACAGGTCCAAGAGACCCAGTACTTC. This sequence encodes CASSLGGQVQETQYF. Full variable domain (outside the CDR3, taken from reference TRBV5-1 and TRBJ2-5): KAGVTQTPRYLIKTRGQQVTLSCSPISGHRSVSWYQQTPGQGLQFLFEYFSETQRNKGNFPGRFSGRQFSNSRSEMNVSTLELGDSALYLCASSLGGQVQETQYFGPGTRLLVL.

J is TRBJ2-6 and V is TRBV15; maybe TRBD1 (5 bases). The CDR3 sequence is 16 residues long. The germline CDR1 and CDR2 sequences are LNHNV and YYDKDF (reference sequence). V was pared by 7 bases and J by 0 bases, with 13 bases between. CDR3 region: CATKDTAYSGANVLTF. CDR3 sequence (DNA): TGTGCCACCAAGGACACCGCTTACTCTGGGGCCAACGTCCTGACTTTC.

This rearrangement joins TRBV5-1 to TRBJ2-5; no firm D call. The CDR3 totals 13 residues. V was trimmed by 0 bases and J by 3 bases, leaving 6 bases between them. Per germline, CDR1 SGHRS and CDR2 YFSETQ. CDR3 residues: CASSLATEETQYF. In DNA, the CDR3 is TGCGCCAGCAGCTTGGCAACGGAAGAGACCCAGTACTTC.

The V and J genes are TRBV2 and TRBJ2-3; TRBD2 matches 11 bases. V was clipped by 7 bases and J by 3 bases; unmatched bases: 0. In germline, CDR1 is SNHLY, CDR2 FYNNEI. This CDR3 contains 13 residues. The CDR3 region has the DNA TGTGCCAGCATAGCGGGGGGGACAGATACGCAGTATTTT. Residues: CASIAGGTDTQYF. The complete variable domain, with remaining parts taken from reference TRBV2 and TRBJ2-3, reads EPEVTQTPSHQVTQMGQEVILRCVPISNHLYFYWYRQILGQKVEFLVSFYNNEISEKSEIFDDQFSVERPDGSNFTLKIRSTKLEDSAMYFCASIAGGTDTQYFGPGTRLTVL.

This clone was found a few times. The V and J genes are TRBV9 and TRBJ2-1; 10 bases map to TRBD2. CDR1 is SGDLS, CDR2 YYNGEE, per germline. This CDR3 has 14 residues. The V segment lost 4 bases and the J segment 8 bases; nucleotides outside the gene matches: 6. The CDR3 DNA reads as TGTGCCAGCAGCATGTTAGGGACTAGCGATGAGCAGTTCTTC. Its translation: CASSMLGTSDEQFF.

The rearrangement uses TRBV18 and TRBJ2-2; possibly TRBD1 for D (6 bases). V lost 3 bases and J 2 bases, leaving 13 bases between the germline ends. From germline, CDR1 is KGHSH and CDR2 LQKENI. The CDR3 has 16 amino acids. The CDR3 bases are TGTGCCAGCTCACCCAAGACAGGAACTAACACCGGGGAGCTGTTTTTT. It codes for CASSPKTGTNTGELFF.

This clone was observed once. V is TRBV4-1 and J is TRBJ1-4; D possibly corresponds to TRBD1 (6 bases). Trimming took off 0 bases at V and 6 bases at J, with 14 bases between the two ends. The CDR3 loop spans 16 amino acids. Germline V gene sequence: CDR1 MGHRA, CDR2 YSYEKL. CDR3 nucleotides: TGCGCCAGCAGCCAAGATGAGGGAGGGGGGCATGAAAAACTGTTTTTT. Amino acid sequence: CASSQDEGGGHEKLFF.

The gene calls are TRBV7-2 and TRBJ1-6; D remains ambiguous. V was shortened by 7 bases and J by 6 bases, with 19 bases between the two germline ends. This CDR3 spans 16 amino acids. The V gene's germline CDR1 is SGHTA and CDR2 FQGNSA. The CDR3 loop reads CASNLSWNSVNSPLHF. The CDR3 nucleotides read TGTGCCAGCAACCTCAGTTGGAATAGCGTTAATTCACCCCTCCACTTT.

The chain is built from TRBV2 and TRBJ2-2, with D possibly TRBD2 on 5 matching bases. The CDR3 is made up of 16 amino acids. Germline loops: CDR1 SNHLY, CDR2 FYNNEI. With 4 bases removed from V and 5 bases from J, the gap between germline ends came to 17 bases. CDR3 nucleotides: TGTGCCAGCAGTGCCTTACGGGTCGGGGTTACCGGGGAGCTGTTTTTT. This codes for CASSALRVGVTGELFF.

This clone has a handful of counts. The rearrangement links TRBV5-4 to TRBJ2-3; tentatively, D is TRBD2 (7 bases). This CDR3 spans 15 amino acids. V was pared by 0 bases and J by 4 bases, with 12 bases between. CDR1 and CDR2 from the germline V gene are SGHNT and YYREEE (reference sequence). CDR3 coding DNA: TGTGCCAGCAGCTTGGGGGGGGGCGGGTCAGATACGCAGTATTTT. Translating gives CASSLGGGGSDTQYF.

This chain connects TRBV4-1 to TRBJ2-7; 13 nucleotides agree with TRBD2. This CDR3 comprises 15 residues. V lost 4 bases, J lost 2 bases, and 2 bases stayed unmatched. The germline V gene encodes CDR1 MGHRA and CDR2 YSYEKL. The CDR3 sequence is CASSPGLAGAYEQYF. The CDR3 DNA follows: TGCGCCAGCAGCCCCGGACTAGCGGGGGCCTACGAGCAGTACTTC.

This clone has only one observation. V and J are TRBV5-6 and TRBJ2-1, with 9 bases lining up with TRBD1. The CDR3 is 16 amino acids. J lost 1 base, V lost 0 bases, and 2 bases had no gene match. Germline V lookup: CDR1 SGHDT, CDR2 YYEEEE. This CDR3 is CASSLVGTGSYNEQFF. The CDR3 DNA reads TGTGCCAGCAGCTTGGTCGGGACAGGGTCCTACAATGAGCAGTTCTTC.